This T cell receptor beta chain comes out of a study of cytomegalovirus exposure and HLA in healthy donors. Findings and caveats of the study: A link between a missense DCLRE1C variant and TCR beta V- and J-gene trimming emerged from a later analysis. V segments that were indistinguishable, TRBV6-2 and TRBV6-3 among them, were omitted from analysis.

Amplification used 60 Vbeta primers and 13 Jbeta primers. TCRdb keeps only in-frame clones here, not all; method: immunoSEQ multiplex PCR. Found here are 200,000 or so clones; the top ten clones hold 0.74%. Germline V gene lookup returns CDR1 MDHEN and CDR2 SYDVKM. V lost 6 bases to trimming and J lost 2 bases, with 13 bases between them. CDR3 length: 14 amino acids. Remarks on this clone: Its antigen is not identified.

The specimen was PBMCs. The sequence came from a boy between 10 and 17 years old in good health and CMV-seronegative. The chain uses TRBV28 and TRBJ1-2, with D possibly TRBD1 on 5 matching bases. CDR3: CASRNGGANYGYTF. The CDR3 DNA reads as TGTGCCAGCAGAAACGGTGGGGCCAACTATGGCTACACCTTC.